This T cell receptor (beta chain) comes out of a study of cytomegalovirus exposure and HLA in healthy donors. Study findings and constraints: CMV antigen specificity of a few CMV-associated chains was confirmed in vitro.

As concerns this clone: Its antigen remains unknown.

Sequenced by immunoSEQ multiplex PCR; TCRdb stores in-frame clones only, minus some. The sample holds roughly 150,000 clones, roughly 84% seen once. This CDR3 is 15 amino acids long. Trimming pared 6 bases from V and 7 bases from J, leaving 22 bases between. The germline V gene has CDR1 MDHEN and CDR2 SYDVKM. Source material: PBMCs. The clonotype comes from a man aged 30-40 years in good health and CMV-seropositive. The V and J genes are TRBV28 and TRBJ2-7; possible D gene TRBD2, 5 bases. CDR3 nucleotides: TGTGCCAGCAGCCCCCCAAACCGGGGAGCGGCGGAGCAGTACTTC. It specifies CASSPPNRGAAEQYF.